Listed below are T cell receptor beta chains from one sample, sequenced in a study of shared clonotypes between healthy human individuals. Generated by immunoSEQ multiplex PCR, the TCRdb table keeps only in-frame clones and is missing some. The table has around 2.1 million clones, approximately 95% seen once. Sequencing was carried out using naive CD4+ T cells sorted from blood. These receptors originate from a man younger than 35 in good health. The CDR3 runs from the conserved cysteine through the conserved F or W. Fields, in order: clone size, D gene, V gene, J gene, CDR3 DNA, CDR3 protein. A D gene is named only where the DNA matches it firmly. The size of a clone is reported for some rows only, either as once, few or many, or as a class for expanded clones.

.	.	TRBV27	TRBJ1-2	TGTGCCAGCAGTTCCTTGAACAGGGCTTTTGGCTACACCTTC	CASSSLNRAFGYTF
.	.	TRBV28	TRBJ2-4	TGTGCCAGCAGTACCCCCCGCGGGTCGGGGGCTGCCAAAAACATTCAGTACTTC	CASSTPRGSGAAKNIQYF
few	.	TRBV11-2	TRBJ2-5	TGTGCCAGCAGCTCCCTTCGAGAGACCCAGTACTTC	CASSSLRETQYF
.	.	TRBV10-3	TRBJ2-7	TGTGCCATCAGTGAGGCCCGACACCCACTTGAGCAGTACTTC	CAISEARHPLEQYF
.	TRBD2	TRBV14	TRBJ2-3	TGTGCCAGCAGCGGACTAGCGAGCACAGATACGCAGTATTTT	CASSGLASTDTQYF
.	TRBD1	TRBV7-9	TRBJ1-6	TGTGCCAGCAACGGACAGGGTGATTCACCCCTCCACTTT	CASNGQGDSPLHF
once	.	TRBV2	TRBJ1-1	TGTGCCAGCACCGGACAAACGAACACTGAAGCTTTCTTT	CASTGQTNTEAFF
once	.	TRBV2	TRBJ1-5	TGTGCCAGCAGTCACCGGGACATATATCAGCCCCAGCATTTT	CASSHRDIYQPQHF
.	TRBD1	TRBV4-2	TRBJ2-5	TGTGCCAGCAGCCTCGGGACAGGGGGCGGCCAAGAGACCCAGTACTTC	CASSLGTGGGQETQYF
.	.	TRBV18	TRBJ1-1	TGTGCCAGCTCGTCGATGGGCGGCACTGAAGCTTTCTTT	CASSSMGGTEAFF
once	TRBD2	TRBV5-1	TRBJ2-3	TGCGCCAGCAGCTTGAGCGGGACCTTCACAGATACGCAGTATTTT	CASSLSGTFTDTQYF
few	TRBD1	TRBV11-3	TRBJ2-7	TGTGCCAGCAGCAGGGACAGGACCTACGAGCAGTACTTC	CASSRDRTYEQYF
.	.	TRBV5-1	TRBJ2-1	TGCGCCAGCAGCTCGGGACCACCCTACAATGAGCAGTTCTTC	CASSSGPPYNEQFF
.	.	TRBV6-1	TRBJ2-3	TGTGCCAGCAGTGCCCTCGGGTCACAAACAGATACGCAGTATTTT	CASSALGSQTDTQYF
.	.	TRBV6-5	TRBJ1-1	TGTGCCAGCAGTTACAGGACTGAAGCTTTCTTT	CASSYRTEAFF
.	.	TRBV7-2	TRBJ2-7	TGTGCCAGCAGCCGCCCGGGGACTGTCTTCTACGAGCAGTACTTC	CASSRPGTVFYEQYF
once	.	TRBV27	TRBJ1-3	TGTGCCAGCAGTCCAGAAGGGACATCCTCTGGAAACACCATATATTTT	CASSPEGTSSGNTIYF
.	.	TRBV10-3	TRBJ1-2	TGTGCCATCAGTGACGGCGGGGGAGGTGGCTACACCTTC	CAISDGGGGGYTF
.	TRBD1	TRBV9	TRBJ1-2	TGTGCCAGCAGCGTCAGGACAGGGATAGGCAACTATGGCTACACCTTC	CASSVRTGIGNYGYTF
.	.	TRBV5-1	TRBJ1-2	TGCGCCAGCAGCTTTTCCCTAGCTAACTATGGCTACACCTTC	CASSFSLANYGYTF
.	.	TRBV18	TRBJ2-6	TGTGCCAGCTCACCTACTCGCTCTGGGGCCAACGTCCTGACTTTC	CASSPTRSGANVLTF
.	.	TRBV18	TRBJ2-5	TGTGCCAGCTCACCGGGGGAACGATCCCAAGAGACCCAGTACTTC	CASSPGERSQETQYF
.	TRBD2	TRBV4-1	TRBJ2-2	TGCGCCAGCAGCCAAGATGGTAGCGGGGAAATGGCTACCGGGGAGCTGTTTTTT	CASSQDGSGEMATGELFF
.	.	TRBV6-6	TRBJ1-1	TGTGCCAGCAGTTACTCGGCAGGCTCCCCAACTGAAGCTTTCTTT	CASSYSAGSPTEAFF
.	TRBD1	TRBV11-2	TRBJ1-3	TGTGCCAGCAGCTCCTTCGACAGGGCTGGAAACACCATATATTTT	CASSSFDRAGNTIYF
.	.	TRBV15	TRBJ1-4	TGTGCCACCAGCAGAGATCCCTGGCTGACTAATGAAAAACTGTTTTTT	CATSRDPWLTNEKLFF
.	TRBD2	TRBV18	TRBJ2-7	TGTGCCAGCTCACCACCGACTAGCAAGGTCGAGCAGTACTTC	CASSPPTSKVEQYF
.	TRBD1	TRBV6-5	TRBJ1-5	TGTGCCAGCAGAAAGGGGACAGCTAGCAATCAGCCCCAGCATTTT	CASRKGTASNQPQHF
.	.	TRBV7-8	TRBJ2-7	TGTGCCAGCAGCTTAGTGTTGAGCTCCTACGAGCAGTACTTC	CASSLVLSSYEQYF
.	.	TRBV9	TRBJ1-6	TGTGCCAGCAGCCGGACGGACGAGAGCTCCTATAATTCACCCCTCCACTTT	CASSRTDESSYNSPLHF
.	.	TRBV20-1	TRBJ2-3	TGCAGTGCTAGCTCAGATACGCAGTATTTT	CSASSDTQYF
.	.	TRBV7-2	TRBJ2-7	TGTGCCAGCAGCTTAGCGCAGGGGACTACCTACGAGCAGTACTTC	CASSLAQGTTYEQYF
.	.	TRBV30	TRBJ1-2	TGTGCCTGGAGTGGGGGCGGCCTTATCTATGGCTACACCTTC	CAWSGGGLIYGYTF
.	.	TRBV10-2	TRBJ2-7	TGCGCCAGCAGTGAGTCGGGCGCAGGAAGGTGGGGCGAGCAGTACTTC	CASSESGAGRWGEQYF
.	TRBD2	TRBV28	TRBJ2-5	TGTGCCAGCAGTGCCCCTAGCGGGGGTCCCCAAGAGACCCAGTACTTC	CASSAPSGGPQETQYF
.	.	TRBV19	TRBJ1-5	TGTGCCAGTAGCCAGGGAAATCAGCCCCAGCATTTT	CASSQGNQPQHF
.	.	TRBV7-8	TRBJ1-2	TGTGCCAGCAGCTCCAGGTTCGGGACGGCAAACTATGGCTACACCTTC	CASSSRFGTANYGYTF
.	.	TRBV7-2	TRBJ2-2	TGTGCCAGCAGCGCACAGGGTCTCGGGGAGCTGTTTTTT	CASSAQGLGELFF
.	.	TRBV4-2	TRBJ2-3	TGTGCCAGCAGCCAAGATCGAGATTGGTACCCTAGCACAGATACGCAGTATTTT	CASSQDRDWYPSTDTQYF
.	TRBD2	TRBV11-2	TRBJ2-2	TGTGCCAGCAGCCCTCCGGGACTAGCGGAGGGGAAGCTGTTTTTT	CASSPPGLAEGKLFF
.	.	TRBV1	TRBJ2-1	TGCACCAGCAGCCAAGATTTGAGCGGAAGCGGGGAGCAGTTCTTC	CTSSQDLSGSGEQFF